This T cell receptor beta chain was captured by sequencing in a study of T-cell reconstitution after alpha-beta-depleted transplantation in children. This clonotype has only a few counts. Unique molecular identifiers were built into the TCRbeta library. TCRdb redid the calling of the PCR reads with MiXCR, one entry per CDR3 protein. The table includes around 340,000 distinct CDR3 sequences, 13% detected once. The length of the CDR3 is 13 residues. Germline assignment: CDR1 MGHDK and CDR2 SYGVNS. Between the trimmed V and J ends, which lost 3 bases and 3 bases, there was a span of 8 bases. The TCR originated in a human donor who donated a stem cell graft to a child with Fanconi anemia. The sample in question was PBMCs, obtained from the stem cell graft. This rearrangement joins TRBV25-1 to TRBJ1-1; D perhaps matches TRBD1 (6 bases). CDR3 sequence reads: CASSERGYTEAFF. CDR3 sequence (DNA): TGTGCCAGCAGTGAGAGGGGGTACACTGAAGCTTTCTTT.